Listed below are T cell receptor beta chains from one sample, sequenced in a study of blood T cell repertoires in COVID-19. This table comes from immunoSEQ multiplex PCR, and its TCRdb copy is limited to in-frame clones, with some not included. The sample consists of about 55,000 clones, around 85% of them appearing once. The sequenced material came from peripheral blood. Every receptor here comes from a human donor in a cohort sampled during active COVID-19. CDR3s include the opening cysteine and the closing phenylalanine or tryptophan. D genes are given only for firm matches. Expanded clones are given a class, and other clones once, few, many or no size at all.

NA NA TRBJ1-4 TRBV30 TGTGCCTGGAGTTTGACAGCAACTAATGAAAAACTGTTTTTT CAWSLTATNEKLFF
TRBD2 NA TRBJ2-7 TRBV2 TGTGCCAGCAGTGATGTAACCATTGGACTAGCGGCCAACTTC CASSDVTIGLAANF
NA many TRBJ1-1 TRBV4-1 TGCGCCAGCAGCCAAGGGGGGACAAATGAAGCTTTCTTT CASSQGGTNEAFF
NA NA TRBJ2-7 TRBV27 TGTGCCAGCAGTTTCCTGGACAGTCCCGAGCAGTACTTC CASSFLDSPEQYF
TRBD1 few TRBJ2-7 TRBV7-6 TGTGCCAGCAGCCCGCGGACAGGGGGCGAAAGGGAGCAGTACTTC CASSPRTGGEREQYF
NA once TRBJ2-1 TRBV6-4 TGTGCCAGCAGTCGGGGGAATGAGCAGTTCTTC CASSRGNEQFF
NA NA TRBJ2-6 TRBV6-5 TGTGCCAGCAGTTACTATCGGGTTTCTGGGGCCAACGTCCTGACTTTC CASSYYRVSGANVLTF
NA NA TRBJ2-1 TRBV9 TGTGCCAGCAGCGAATACAGCAATGAGCAGTTCTTC CASSEYSNEQFF
TRBD1 few TRBJ2-3 TRBV29-1 TGCAGCGTTCAACAGGGGGCGGGCACAGATACGCAGTATTTT CSVQQGAGTDTQYF
TRBD1 NA TRBJ1-1 TRBV6-2/TRBV6-3 TGTGCCAGCAGTCAGATTCCTCCGGGACAGGGGAGGTCGAGGAACACTGAAGCTTTCTTT CASSQIPPGQGRSRNTEAFF
TRBD2 few TRBJ2-1 TRBV11-2 TGTGCCAGCAGCTTAGCCCTAGCGGGAGGTTTGCAGTTCTTC CASSLALAGGLQFF
NA NA TRBJ1-5 TRBV5-1 TGCGCCAGCAGCTTAACCGAGTGGGAGCGCAATCAGCCCCAGCATTTT CASSLTEWERNQPQHF
NA NA TRBJ1-5 TRBV20-1 TGCAGTGCTTCGATTTCAGGGAATCGGCATTTT CSASISGNRHF
TRBD1 NA TRBJ2-7 TRBV5-8 TGTGCCAGCAGCTCTCGAGGGGGCCGAGTCGACGAGCAGTACTTC CASSSRGGRVDEQYF